These T cell receptor beta chains were read from a single sample in a study of blood T cell repertoires in COVID-19. Data came from immunoSEQ multiplex PCR; TCRdb stores just in-frame clones and leaves some out. The data show under 130,000 clones, about four fifths seen once. The specimen sequenced was peripheral blood. The receptors shown here come from a human donor in a cohort sampled during active COVID-19. The CDR3 runs from the conserved cysteine through the conserved F or W. A D gene is named only where the DNA matches it firmly. The listing skips clone size in some rows; elsewhere it reads once, few, many or a size class.

D	V	size	J	DNA	CDR3
-	TRBV18	-	TRBJ2-1	TGTGCCAGCTCGCTGAACCGAGGAGGGGCCCACAATGAGCAGTTCTTC	CASSLNRGGAHNEQFF
TRBD1	TRBV5-1	-	TRBJ1-1	TGCGCCAGCAGCCTACAGGGGGACACTGAAGCTTTCTTT	CASSLQGDTEAFF
-	TRBV15	-	TRBJ1-5	TGTGCCACCAGCAGAGAGGGGACACACAATCAGCCCCAGCATTTT	CATSREGTHNQPQHF
-	TRBV7-2	-	TRBJ2-5	TGTGCCAGCAGTAGTAGAGAGACCCAGTACTTC	CASSSRETQYF
-	TRBV6-5	-	TRBJ2-7	TGTGCCAGCAGCAGGGGAGGGATATCCTACGAGCAGTACTTC	CASSRGGISYEQYF
TRBD2	TRBV9	-	TRBJ2-7	TGTGCCAGCAGCGTAGCTGGCGGGGGGGCCCGCGAGCAGTACTTC	CASSVAGGGAREQYF
TRBD2	TRBV10-2	-	TRBJ2-2	TGCGCCAGCAGGCGGACTAGCGCGAACACCGGGGAGCTGTTTTTT	CASRRTSANTGELFF
TRBD2	TRBV7-9	once	TRBJ2-5	TGTGCCAGCAGCTTACCGGGACTAGCGGGGGGAGAGACCCAGTACTTC	CASSLPGLAGGETQYF
TRBD2	TRBV3-1/TRBV3-2	-	TRBJ2-1	TGTGCCAGCAGCCACGGTGGGGGGGATGGGAATGAGCAGTTCTTC	CASSHGGGDGNEQFF
TRBD2	TRBV27	-	TRBJ2-4	TGTGCCAGCAGTTTCCTAACGTTGGGTAGCGGGGGGGCTTTGACCAAAAACATTCAGTACTTC	CASSFLTLGSGGALTKNIQYF
-	TRBV5-1	-	TRBJ2-3	TGCGCCAGCAGCCAGGAGGGGCAAAGCACAGATACGCAGTATTTT	CASSQEGQSTDTQYF
-	TRBV6-5	-	TRBJ1-2	TGTGCCGCCTGGGGGGGGGATGGCTACACCTTC	CAAWGGDGYTF
TRBD1	TRBV19	-	TRBJ1-1	TGTGCCAGTAGTATTCGACAGGGGCTGAACACTGAAGCTTTCTTT	CASSIRQGLNTEAFF
-	TRBV30	-	TRBJ1-4	TGTGCCTGGAGTGTCCGGGAAAAACTGTTTTTT	CAWSVREKLFF